Listed here is a single T cell receptor beta chain. Antigen: not known. This CDR3 is built from 13 residues. Trimming cost V 7 bases and J 3 bases, with 12 bases left between them. Germline V gives CDR1 GTSNPN, CDR2 SVGIG (reference sequence). The source of the sample is a study of CD4+ T cells in melanoma. The table came from immunoSEQ multiplex PCR; TCRdb's copy has only in-frame clones and leaves some out. The repertoire holds 110,000 to 150,000 clones, around 90% seen once, with about 1.5% in the top ten. Study-level findings and limits: Reportedly, melanoma neoantigen-specific CD4+ T cells showed varied differentiation states.

The rearrangement uses TRBV30 and TRBJ2-2, with D possibly TRBD1 on 5 matching bases. The TCR originated in a human donor with melanoma. The DNA for the CDR3 is TGTGCCTCCAACACAGGACACACCGGGGAGCTGTTTTTT. Its translation is CASNTGHTGELFF. Together with reference TRBV30 and TRBJ2-2, the CDR3 gives the full variable domain: SQTIHQWPATLVQPVGSPLSLECTVEGTSNPNLYWYRQAAGRGLQLLFYSVGIGQISSEVPQNLSASRPQDRQFILSSKKLLLSDSGFYLCASNTGHTGELFFGEGSRLTVL.